A single sample is the source of the 13 T cell receptor delta chains below, sequenced in a study of gamma-delta T cells after stem cell transplantation. TCRdb reprocessed the RT-PCR reads using CATT. This sample carries under 2,000 delta-chain clones, around 4.2% of them seen once, and the ten largest clones take 35% to 50%. Specimen: gamma-delta T cells. The receptor source for this set is a human donor. It is not recorded whose cells these are; they may come from a transplant donor.

Comment on this clone: TCRdb pairs this DNA with a much larger clone's protein that differs at residue 13, likely a read error; the protein shown was translated from the DNA. This CDR3 reads CALGDDSSLNAQPFF. The CDR3, as DNA: TGTGCTCTTGGGGATGACTCTTCCCTCAACGCACAACCCTTCTTT. The gene calls are TRDV1 and TRDJ2, with D tentatively TRDD2 (5 bases). This CDR3 comprises 15 residues. CDR1 TSWWSYY and CDR2 QGS come from the germline V gene.

This clone was observed a handful of times. This DNA's translation and the protein TCRdb lists, from a much larger clone, do not match at residue 8, likely due to a read error; the protein shown is translated from the DNA. J is TRDJ1 and V is TRDV1, with D hard to call. Trimming removed 0 bases at V and 3 bases at J, with 23 bases between. The length of the CDR3 is 19 residues. Per the germline V gene, CDR1 is TSWWSYY and CDR2 is QGS. The CDR3 nucleotides read TGTGCTCTTGGGGAACTATCTCATTTTGGCCCTGATCATGCCGATAAACTCATCTTT. This sequence encodes CALGELSHFGPDHADKLIF.

CDR3 nucleotide sequence: TGTGCTCTTGGGGAACCCGTTCCAAAGTACACCGATAAACTCATCTTT. This gives the protein CALGEPVPKYTDKLIF. The chain recombines TRDV1 with TRDJ1, with D uncertain. The CDR3 has 16 residues. Germline assignment: CDR1 TSWWSYY and CDR2 QGS. Trimming shortened V by 1 base and J by 0 bases, and 12 bases separated the two germline ends.

In the case of this clone: A much larger clone lies a single base off, so this may be a read error. The sample contains more than one DNA sequence encoding this CDR3. This chain connects TRDV3 to TRDJ2, with TRDD3 matching 9 bases. The CDR3 is 26 residues long. Germline CDR1 is TVYSNPD and CDR2 is GDNSRS (reference sequence). This CDR3 reads CAFGGGGSPPRYWGNYELALTAQLFF. The CDR3 DNA is TGTGCCTTTGGGGGGGGGGGTTCCCCACCCCGGTACTGGGGGAATTATGAACTTGCTTTGACAGCTCAACTCTTCTTT.

Concerning this clone itself: This may stem from a read error, because a much larger clone lies one nucleotide away. The rearrangement uses TRDV1 and TRDJ1; TRDD2 or TRDD3 may be the D gene (7 bases each). CDR1 is TSWWSYY, CDR2 QGS, per germline. V was trimmed by 2 bases and J by 10 bases, leaving 50 bases between them. The CDR3 loop spans 25 amino acids. CDR3 sequence: CALGENFPTDEYPGISLGVTVGLIF. In DNA, the CDR3 is TGTGCTCTTGGGGAAAACTTTCCTACCGATGAATACCCCGGGATTTCTCTGGGGGTTACTGTGGGACTCATCTTT.

This clone was observed a few times. This likely came from a read error, as a far larger clone is one base away. This rearrangement joins TRDV1 to TRDJ1; D perhaps matches TRDD3 (6 bases). This CDR3 has 16 residues. V shed 2 bases and J shed 3 bases, with 16 bases lying between them. Germline CDR1 reads TSWWSYY; CDR2 reads QGS. The CDR3 region is CALGEWGWEIADKLIF. The CDR3 DNA reads as TGTGCTCTTGGGGAATGGGGATGGGAGATCGCCGATAAACTCATCTTT.

The sample holds a few counts of this clone. It differs at one base from a far larger clone, so likely a read error. The same CDR3 is also encoded by other DNA sequences in this sample. The chain is built from TRDV3 and TRDJ1; D might be TRDD2 or TRDD3, each matching 8 bases. The ends were cut back, 5 bases at V and 1 base at J, with 41 bases in the middle. The CDR3 runs to 22 residues. Per germline, CDR1 TVYSNPD and CDR2 GDNSRS (reference sequence). This CDR3 is CAPRDSSTSYRYWGSITDKLIF. For the CDR3, the DNA is TGTGCCCCCCGGGACTCCTCCACTTCCTACCGATACTGGGGGTCAATCACCGATAAACTCATCTTT.

Comment on this clone: TCRdb's protein for this DNA is that of a much larger clone and differs from the translation at residue 12, likely a read error; the protein shown is the DNA translation. The genes are TRDV1 and TRDJ1, with a tentative D call TRDD2 (7 bases). V was cut by 3 bases and J by 0 bases, with 38 bases left in between. Per germline, CDR1 TSWWSYY and CDR2 QGS. The CDR3 runs to 24 residues. The DNA of the CDR3 is TGTGCTCTTGGGGAGCCACCCTTCCTCTACTGGGAGATATGGAAAGGTCGGGACACCGATAAACTCATCTTT. Translated: CALGEPPFLYWEIWKGRDTDKLIF.

This clone was counted between two and nine times. The protein that TCRdb holds for this DNA derives from a much larger clone and differs from the translated DNA at residue 13, which likely indicates a read error; the protein shown here is translated from the DNA. The chain combines TRDV2 with TRDJ2, with 8 bases that match TRDD3. This CDR3 is 17 amino acids long. Germline-derived CDR1 and CDR2 are GEAIGNYY and EKD. The CDR3 protein is CACDAIPIGGSTVQLFF. In nucleotides, the CDR3 is TGTGCCTGTGACGCCATTCCTATTGGGGGATCGACAGTACAACTCTTCTTT.

By its share, this clone is large. The same CDR3 also results from other DNA sequences found in this sample. V gene TRDV2 combines with J gene TRDJ1; 9 bases map to TRDD3. The ends lost 7 bases at V and 1 base at J; junction bases unmatched: 9. CDR1 is GEAIGNYY, CDR2 EKD, per germline. The CDR3 is 15 residues long. CDR3 sequence: CACMALGDSTDKLIF. The CDR3 DNA reads as TGTGCCTGCATGGCCTTGGGGGATAGCACCGATAAACTCATCTTT.

In the case of this clone: This sequence is one base from a far larger clone and is likely a read error. The rearrangement joins TRDV1 to TRDJ1; TRDD3 matches 12 bases. CDR3 length: 20 residues. Per the germline V gene, CDR1 is TSWWSYY and CDR2 is QGS. V dropped 0 bases and J dropped 3; count of bases not matched to a gene: 14. CDR3 DNA sequence: TGTGCTCTTGGGGAACTAGTACCCTACTGGGGGATACCTGACGCCGATAAACTCATCTTT. Residues: CALGELVPYWGIPDADKLIF.

This clone was seen only a few times. The protein TCRdb gives is from a much larger clone and does not agree with this DNA's translation at residue 8, likely a read error; the protein shown here comes from the DNA. The CDR3 here is CALGERFRPWGIPEYTDKLIF. The CDR3 region has the DNA TGTGCTCTTGGGGAACGCTTCCGACCGTGGGGGATACCCGAGTACACCGATAAACTCATCTTT. The chain employs TRDV1 and TRDJ1; TRDD3 matches at 10 bases. Per the germline V gene, CDR1 is TSWWSYY and CDR2 is QGS. The CDR3 sequence is 21 residues long. The V segment lost 1 base and the J segment 0 bases; nucleotides outside the gene matches: 17.

This clone is labeled as medium-sized. The chain uses TRDV1 and TRDJ1, with a possible D match to TRDD2 (6 bases). CDR3 size: 17 residues. Germline V gene data show CDR1 as TSWWSYY and CDR2 as QGS. V was shortened by 2 bases and J by 0 bases, with 16 bases between the two germline ends. The CDR3 is CALGETPTGYYTDKLIF. The CDR3 DNA reads TGTGCTCTTGGGGAAACTCCTACTGGCTATTACACCGATAAACTCATCTTT.